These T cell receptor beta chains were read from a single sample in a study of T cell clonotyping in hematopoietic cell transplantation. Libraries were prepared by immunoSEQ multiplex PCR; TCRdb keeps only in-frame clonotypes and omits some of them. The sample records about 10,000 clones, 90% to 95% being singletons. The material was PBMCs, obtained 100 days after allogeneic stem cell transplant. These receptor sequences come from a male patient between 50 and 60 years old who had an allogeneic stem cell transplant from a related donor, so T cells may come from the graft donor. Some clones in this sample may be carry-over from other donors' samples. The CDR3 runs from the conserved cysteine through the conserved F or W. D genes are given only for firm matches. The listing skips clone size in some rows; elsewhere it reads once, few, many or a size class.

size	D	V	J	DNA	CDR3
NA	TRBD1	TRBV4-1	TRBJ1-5	TGCGCCAGCAGCGGTCGGGACAGCAATTCTCCCCAGCATTTT	CASSGRDSNSPQHF
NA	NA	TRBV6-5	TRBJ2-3	TGTGCCAGCAGTCCCCCGGGAACCCCAGATACGCAGTATTTT	CASSPPGTPDTQYF
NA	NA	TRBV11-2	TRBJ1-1	TGTGCCAGCAGCCCAACCTGGGGGCTATTGGGGACTGAAGCTTTCTTT	CASSPTWGLLGTEAFF
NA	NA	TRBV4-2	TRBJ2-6	TGTGCCAGCAGCCAAGATTTGGACGCCAGCTCTGGGGCCAACGTCCTGACTTTC	CASSQDLDASSGANVLTF
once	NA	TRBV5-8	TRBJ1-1	TGTGCCAGCAGCCTTTATAAGAACACTGAAGCTTTCTTT	CASSLYKNTEAFF
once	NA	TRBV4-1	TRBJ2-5	TGCGCCAGCAGCCAAGATCATGGGGCCCAGTACTTC	CASSQDHGAQYF
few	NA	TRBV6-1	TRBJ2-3	TGTGCCAGCAGGGATATCTGGGCGACAGATACGCAGTATTTT	CASRDIWATDTQYF
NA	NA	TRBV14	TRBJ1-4	TGTGCCAGCAGCCCCCGTACGGGGGGGTCTGAAAAACTGTTTTTT	CASSPRTGGSEKLFF
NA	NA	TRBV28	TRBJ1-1	TGTGCCAGCAGTTTTTCAGGCGGCTTGAACACTGAAGCTTTCTTT	CASSFSGGLNTEAFF
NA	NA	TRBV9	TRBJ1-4	TGTGCCAGCAGCGTAGGAGGGTCTGGGGTGGGAGATGAAAAACTGTTTTTT	CASSVGGSGVGDEKLFF